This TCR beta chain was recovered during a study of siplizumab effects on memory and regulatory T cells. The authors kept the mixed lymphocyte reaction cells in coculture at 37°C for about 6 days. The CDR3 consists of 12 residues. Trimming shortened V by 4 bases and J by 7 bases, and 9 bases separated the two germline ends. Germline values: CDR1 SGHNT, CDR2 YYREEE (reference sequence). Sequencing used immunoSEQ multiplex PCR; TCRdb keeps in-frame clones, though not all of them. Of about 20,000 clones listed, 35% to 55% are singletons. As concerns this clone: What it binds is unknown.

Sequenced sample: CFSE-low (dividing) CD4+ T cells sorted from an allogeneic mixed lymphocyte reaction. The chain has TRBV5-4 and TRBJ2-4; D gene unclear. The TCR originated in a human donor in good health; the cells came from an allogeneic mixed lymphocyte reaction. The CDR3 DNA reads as TGTGCCAGCAGCCTCGGCCCGAACATTCAGTACTTC. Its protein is CASSLGPNIQYF.